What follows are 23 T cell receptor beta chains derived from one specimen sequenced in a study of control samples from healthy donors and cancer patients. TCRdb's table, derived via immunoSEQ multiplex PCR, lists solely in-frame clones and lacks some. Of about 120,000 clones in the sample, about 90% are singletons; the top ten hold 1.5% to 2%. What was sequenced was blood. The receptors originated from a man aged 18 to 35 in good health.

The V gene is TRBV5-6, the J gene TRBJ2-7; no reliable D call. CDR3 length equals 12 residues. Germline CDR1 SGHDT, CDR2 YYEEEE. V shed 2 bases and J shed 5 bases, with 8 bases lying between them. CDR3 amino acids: CASSFRPHEQYF. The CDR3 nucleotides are TGTGCCAGCAGCTTTAGGCCCCACGAGCAGTACTTC.

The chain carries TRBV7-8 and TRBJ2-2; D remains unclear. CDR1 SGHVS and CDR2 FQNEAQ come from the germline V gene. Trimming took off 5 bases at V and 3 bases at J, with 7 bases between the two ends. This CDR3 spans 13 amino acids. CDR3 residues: CASSPIYTGELFF. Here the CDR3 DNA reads TGTGCCAGCAGCCCCATATACACCGGGGAGCTGTTTTTT. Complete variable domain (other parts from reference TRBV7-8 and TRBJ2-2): GAGVSQSPRYKVAKRGQDVALRCDPISGHVSLFWYQQALGQGPEFLTYFQNEAQLDKSGLPSDRFFAERPEGSVSTLKIQRTQQEDSAVYLCASSPIYTGELFFGEGSRLTVL.

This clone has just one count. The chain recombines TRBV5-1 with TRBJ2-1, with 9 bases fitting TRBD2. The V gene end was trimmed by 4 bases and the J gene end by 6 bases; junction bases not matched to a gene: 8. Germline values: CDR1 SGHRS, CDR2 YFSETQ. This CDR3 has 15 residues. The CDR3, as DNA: TGCGCCAGCAGCGTCGGCAGCGGGAGGTCCAATGAGCAGTTCTTC. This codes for CASSVGSGRSNEQFF.

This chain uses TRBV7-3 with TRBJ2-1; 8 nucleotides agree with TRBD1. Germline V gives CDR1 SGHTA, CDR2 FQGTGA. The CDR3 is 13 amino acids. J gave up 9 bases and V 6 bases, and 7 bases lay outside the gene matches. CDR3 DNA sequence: TGTGCCAGCAGGGTCGGGACAGGAGGTGAGCAGTTCTTC. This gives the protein CASRVGTGGEQFF.

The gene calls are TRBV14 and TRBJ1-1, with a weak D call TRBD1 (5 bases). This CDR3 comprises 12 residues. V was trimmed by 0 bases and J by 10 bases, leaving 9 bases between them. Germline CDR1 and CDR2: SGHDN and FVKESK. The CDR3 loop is CASSQEGLGAFF. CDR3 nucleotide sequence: TGTGCCAGCAGCCAAGAGGGACTGGGAGCTTTCTTT.

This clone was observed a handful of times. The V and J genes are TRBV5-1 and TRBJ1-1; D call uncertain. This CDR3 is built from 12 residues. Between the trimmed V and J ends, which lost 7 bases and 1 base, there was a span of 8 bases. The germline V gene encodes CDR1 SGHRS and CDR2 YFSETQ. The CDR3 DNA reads TGCGCCAGCCAGCGGGAGAACACTGAAGCTTTCTTT. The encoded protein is CASQRENTEAFF. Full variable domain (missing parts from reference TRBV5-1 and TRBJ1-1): KAGVTQTPRYLIKTRGQQVTLSCSPISGHRSVSWYQQTPGQGLQFLFEYFSETQRNKGNFPGRFSGRQFSNSRSEMNVSTLELGDSALYLCASQRENTEAFFGQGTRLTVV.

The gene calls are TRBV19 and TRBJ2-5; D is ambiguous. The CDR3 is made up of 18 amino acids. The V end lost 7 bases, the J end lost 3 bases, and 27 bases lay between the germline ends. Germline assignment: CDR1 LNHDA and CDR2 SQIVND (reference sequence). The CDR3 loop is CASNPGLGSHPPEETQYF. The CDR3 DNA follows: TGTGCCAGTAACCCCGGGTTGGGTTCCCACCCGCCTGAAGAGACCCAGTACTTC.

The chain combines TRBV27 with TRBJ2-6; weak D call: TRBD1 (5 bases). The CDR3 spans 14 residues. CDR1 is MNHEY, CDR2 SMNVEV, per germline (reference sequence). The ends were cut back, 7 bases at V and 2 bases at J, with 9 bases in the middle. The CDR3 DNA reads TGTGCCAGCACAGGGTCTCCTGGGGCCAACGTCCTGACTTTC. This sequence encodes CASTGSPGANVLTF.

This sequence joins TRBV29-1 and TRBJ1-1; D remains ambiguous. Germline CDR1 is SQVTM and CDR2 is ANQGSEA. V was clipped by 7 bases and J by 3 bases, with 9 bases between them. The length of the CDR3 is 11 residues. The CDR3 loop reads CSGRTDTEAFF. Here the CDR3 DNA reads TGCAGCGGGAGGACGGACACTGAAGCTTTCTTT.

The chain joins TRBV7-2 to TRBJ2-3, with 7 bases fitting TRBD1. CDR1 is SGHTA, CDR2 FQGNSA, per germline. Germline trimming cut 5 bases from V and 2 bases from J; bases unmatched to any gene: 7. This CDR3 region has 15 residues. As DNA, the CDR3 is TGTGCCAGCAGCCTGGGACAGTCGTACACAGATACGCAGTATTTT. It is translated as CASSLGQSYTDTQYF. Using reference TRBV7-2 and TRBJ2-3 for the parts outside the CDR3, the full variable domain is GAGVSQSPSNKVTEKGKDVELRCDPISGHTALYWYRQSLGQGLEFLIYFQGNSAPDKSGLPSDRFSAERTGGSVSTLTIQRTQQEDSAVYLCASSLGQSYTDTQYFGPGTRLTVL.

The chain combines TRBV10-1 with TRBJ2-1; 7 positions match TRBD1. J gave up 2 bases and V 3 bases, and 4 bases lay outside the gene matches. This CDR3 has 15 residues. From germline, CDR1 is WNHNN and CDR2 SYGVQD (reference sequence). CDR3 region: CASSERGLPYNEQFF. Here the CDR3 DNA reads TGCGCCAGCAGTGAAAGGGGGCTCCCCTACAATGAGCAGTTCTTC.

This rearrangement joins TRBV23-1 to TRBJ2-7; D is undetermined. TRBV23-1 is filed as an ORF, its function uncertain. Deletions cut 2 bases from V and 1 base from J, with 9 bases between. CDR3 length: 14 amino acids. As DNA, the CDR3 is TGCGCCAGCAGTCAAGTTGGCATATCCTACGAGCAGTACTTC. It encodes CASSQVGISYEQYF.

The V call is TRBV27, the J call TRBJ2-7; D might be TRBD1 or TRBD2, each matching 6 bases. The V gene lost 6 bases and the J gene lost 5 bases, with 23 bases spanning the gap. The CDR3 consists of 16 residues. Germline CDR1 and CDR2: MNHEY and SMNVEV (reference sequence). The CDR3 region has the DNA TGTGCCAGCAGCAAACAAACGGGGGCAGGGGTTGACGAGCAGTACTTC. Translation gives CASSKQTGAGVDEQYF.

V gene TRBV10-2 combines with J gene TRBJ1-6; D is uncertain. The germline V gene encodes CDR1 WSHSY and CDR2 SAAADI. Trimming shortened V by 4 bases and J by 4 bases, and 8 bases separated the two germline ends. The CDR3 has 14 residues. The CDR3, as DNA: TGCGCCAGCAGTGGTGGGAGTTATAATTCACCCCTCCACTTT. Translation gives CASSGGSYNSPLHF.

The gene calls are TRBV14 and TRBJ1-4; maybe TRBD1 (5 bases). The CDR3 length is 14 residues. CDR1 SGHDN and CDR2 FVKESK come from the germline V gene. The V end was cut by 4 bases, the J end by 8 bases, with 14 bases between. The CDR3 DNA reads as TGTGCCAGCAGCCCCGACAGAGGGAGCGAAAAACTGTTTTTT. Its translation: CASSPDRGSEKLFF.

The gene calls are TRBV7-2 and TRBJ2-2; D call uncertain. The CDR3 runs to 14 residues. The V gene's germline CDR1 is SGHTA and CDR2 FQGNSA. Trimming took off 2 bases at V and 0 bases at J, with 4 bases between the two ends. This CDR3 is CASSLRANTGELFF. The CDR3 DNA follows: TGTGCCAGCAGCTTAAGGGCGAACACCGGGGAGCTGTTTTTT.

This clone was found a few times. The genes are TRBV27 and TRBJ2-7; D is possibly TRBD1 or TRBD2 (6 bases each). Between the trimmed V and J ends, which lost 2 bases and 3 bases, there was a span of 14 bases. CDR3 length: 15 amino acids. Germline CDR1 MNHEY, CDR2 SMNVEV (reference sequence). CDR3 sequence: CASSLSWGAVYEQYF. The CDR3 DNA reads TGTGCCAGCAGTTTAAGTTGGGGGGCTGTCTACGAGCAGTACTTC.

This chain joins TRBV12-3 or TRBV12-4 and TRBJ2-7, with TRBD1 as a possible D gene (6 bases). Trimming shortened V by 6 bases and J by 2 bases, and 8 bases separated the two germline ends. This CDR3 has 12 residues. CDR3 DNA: TGTGCCAGCAGCCAGGGGCCCTACGAGCAGTACTTC. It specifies CASSQGPYEQYF.

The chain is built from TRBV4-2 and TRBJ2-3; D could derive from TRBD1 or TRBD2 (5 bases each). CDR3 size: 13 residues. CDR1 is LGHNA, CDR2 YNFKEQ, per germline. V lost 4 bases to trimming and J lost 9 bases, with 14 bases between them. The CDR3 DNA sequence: TGTGCCAGCAGCCCCCTTGAGGGGAAAACGCAGTATTTT. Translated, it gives CASSPLEGKTQYF.

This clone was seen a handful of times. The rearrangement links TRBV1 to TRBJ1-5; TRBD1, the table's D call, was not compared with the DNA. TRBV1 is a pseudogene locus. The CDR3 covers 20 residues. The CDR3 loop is CTSSQTPPRDRDHSNQPQHF. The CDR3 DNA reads TGCACCAGCAGCCAAACCCCGCCACGGGACAGAGACCATAGCAATCAGCCCCAGCATTTT.

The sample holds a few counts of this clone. CDR3 sequence: CASSTGLAGGVFSRFF. CDR3 in DNA: TGTGCCAGTAGTACGGGACTAGCGGGGGGAGTTTTCTCCCGGTTCTTC. This chain connects TRBV19 to TRBJ2-1; 15 positions agree with TRBD2. CDR1 is LNHDA, CDR2 SQIVND, per germline (reference sequence). Trimming at V came to 4 bases and at J to 15 bases, leaving 13 bases not matched to a gene. The CDR3 is made up of 16 amino acids.

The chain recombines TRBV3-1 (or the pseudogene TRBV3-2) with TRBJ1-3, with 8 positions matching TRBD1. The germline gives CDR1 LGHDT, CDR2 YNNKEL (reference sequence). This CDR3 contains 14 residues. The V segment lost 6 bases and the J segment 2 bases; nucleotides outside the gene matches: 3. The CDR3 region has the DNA TGTGCCAGCAGGAAACAGGGGGCTGGAAACACCATATATTTT. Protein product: CASRKQGAGNTIYF.

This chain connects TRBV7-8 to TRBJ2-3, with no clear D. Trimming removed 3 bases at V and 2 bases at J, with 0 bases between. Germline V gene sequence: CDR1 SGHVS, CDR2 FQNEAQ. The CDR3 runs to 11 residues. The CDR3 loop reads CASSFTDTQYF. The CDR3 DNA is TGTGCCAGCAGCTTCACAGATACGCAGTATTTT.